This T cell receptor beta chain was retrieved from a study of identical twins. CDR1 is MDHEN and CDR2 is SYDVKM in the germline V gene. The CDR3 runs 17 residues. Losses at the gene ends were 5 bases for V and 3 bases for J; bases not matched to a gene: 7. TCRdb independently ran MiXCR on the 5' RACE reads; one entry per CDR3 protein. The sample carries 220,000 or so distinct CDR3 sequences, around 6.6% recorded once. This clonotype was counted at least ten times. These data were also reused for a study on yellow fever vaccine responses in identical twins.

This receptor was taken from a woman between 18 and 29 years old in good health. Sequences were obtained from memory (CD45RO+) T cells sorted from blood. V is TRBV28 and J is TRBJ2-1, with 13 nucleotides matching TRBD2. The CDR3 loop reads CASSPLRLAGGYNEQFF. The CDR3 DNA follows: TGTGCCAGCAGTCCATTAAGACTAGCGGGAGGCTACAATGAGCAGTTCTTC.